This T cell receptor (beta chain) is drawn from a study of blood T cell repertoires in COVID-19. The overall study: The United States, Italy and Spain were the sources of the acute and convalescent COVID-19 samples. T cells, B-cell-depleted T cells, or PBMCs provided the cDNA or gDNA that served as material.

V shed 7 bases and J 5 bases; nucleotides not matched to a gene: 15. Germline V CDR1 and CDR2: MDHEN, SYDVKM. The CDR3 contains 16 residues. Measured with immunoSEQ multiplex PCR; TCRdb has only the in-frame clones, and not every one. Among 150,000 to 200,000 clones listed, around 86% were seen once. The chain links TRBV28 to TRBJ2-5, with 8 positions matching TRBD1. Sequencing used peripheral blood. This clonotype was sampled from a man between 65 and 85 years old with acute or convalescent COVID-19. CDR3 nucleotide sequence: TGTGCCAGCAATGAAAGGACAGGGAGTTTTTCGGAGACCCAGTACTTC. Translated: CASNERTGSFSETQYF.